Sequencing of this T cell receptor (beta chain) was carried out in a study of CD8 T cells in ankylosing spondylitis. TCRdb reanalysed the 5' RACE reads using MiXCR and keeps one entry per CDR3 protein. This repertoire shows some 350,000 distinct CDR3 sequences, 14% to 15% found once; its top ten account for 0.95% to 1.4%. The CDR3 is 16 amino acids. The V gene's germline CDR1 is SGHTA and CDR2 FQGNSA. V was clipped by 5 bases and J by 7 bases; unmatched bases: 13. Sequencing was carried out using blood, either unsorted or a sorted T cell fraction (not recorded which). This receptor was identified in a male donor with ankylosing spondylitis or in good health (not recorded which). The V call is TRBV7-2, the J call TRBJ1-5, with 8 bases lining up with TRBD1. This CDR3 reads CASSVYLVQGGQPQHF. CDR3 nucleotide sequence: TGTGCCAGCAGCGTATACCTAGTACAGGGGGGCCAGCCCCAGCATTTT.